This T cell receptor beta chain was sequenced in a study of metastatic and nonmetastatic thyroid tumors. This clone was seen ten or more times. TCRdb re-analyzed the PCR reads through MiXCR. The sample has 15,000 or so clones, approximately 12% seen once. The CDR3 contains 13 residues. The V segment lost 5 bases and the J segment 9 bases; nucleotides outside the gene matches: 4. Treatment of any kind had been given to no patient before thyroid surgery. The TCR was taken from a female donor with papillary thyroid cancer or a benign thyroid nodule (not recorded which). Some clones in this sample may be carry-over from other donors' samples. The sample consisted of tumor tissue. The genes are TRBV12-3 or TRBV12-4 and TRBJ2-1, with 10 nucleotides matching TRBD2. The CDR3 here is CASSASGSVEQFF. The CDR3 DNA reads TGTGCCAGCAGTGCTAGCGGGAGTGTTGAGCAGTTCTTC.